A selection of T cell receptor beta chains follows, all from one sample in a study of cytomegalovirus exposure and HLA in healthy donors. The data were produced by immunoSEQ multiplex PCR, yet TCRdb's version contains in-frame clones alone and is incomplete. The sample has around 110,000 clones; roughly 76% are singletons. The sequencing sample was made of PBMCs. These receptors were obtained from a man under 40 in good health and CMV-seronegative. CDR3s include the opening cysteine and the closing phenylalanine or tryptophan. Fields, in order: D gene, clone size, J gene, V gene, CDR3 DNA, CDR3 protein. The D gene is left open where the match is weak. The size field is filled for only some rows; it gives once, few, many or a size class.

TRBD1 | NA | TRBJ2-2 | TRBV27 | TGTGCCAGCAGTCTCCGGACAGGGGGCCGACTCACCGGGGAGCTGTTTTTT | CASSLRTGGRLTGELFF
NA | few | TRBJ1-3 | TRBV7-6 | TGTGCCAGCAGCTTAAGTTTTGGACAGACTGACACCATATATTTT | CASSLSFGQTDTIYF
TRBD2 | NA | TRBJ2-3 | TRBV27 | TGTGCCAGCAGTTCCATAGGGACTAGCGGGGGGGATACGCAGTATTTT | CASSSIGTSGGDTQYF
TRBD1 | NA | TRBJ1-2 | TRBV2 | TGTGCCAGCAGTGAAGGAAGAGGAGGGACAGATAACTTC | CASSEGRGGTDNF
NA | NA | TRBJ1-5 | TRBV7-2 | TGTGCCAGCAGCGGTACGGGAAGCAATCAGCCCCAGCATTTT | CASSGTGSNQPQHF
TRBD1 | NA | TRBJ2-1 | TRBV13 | TGTGCCAGCAGCTTAGGACCGGGACAGGCGTACAATGAGCAGTTCTTC | CASSLGPGQAYNEQFF
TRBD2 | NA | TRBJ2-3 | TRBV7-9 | TGTGCCAGCCGCCTAGCGGGCGGGCCAGATACGCAGTATTTT | CASRLAGGPDTQYF
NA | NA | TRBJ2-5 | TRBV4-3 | TGCGCCAGCAGCCAAGATACGGGAAAGACCCAGTACTTC | CASSQDTGKTQYF
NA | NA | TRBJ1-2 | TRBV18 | TGTGCCAGCTCTTCCCCTCCCTCTAACTATGGCTACACCTTC | CASSSPPSNYGYTF
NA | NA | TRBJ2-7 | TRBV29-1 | TGCAGCGTTGAAGAAAAGACATCCTCCTACGAGCAGTACTTC | CSVEEKTSSYEQYF
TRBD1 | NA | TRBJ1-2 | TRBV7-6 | TGTGCCAGCAGCTTGGGGACAGGGGAAGGGTATGGCTACACCTTC | CASSLGTGEGYGYTF
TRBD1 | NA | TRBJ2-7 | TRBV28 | TGTGCCAGCAGTTCACGGACAGGGGGGTCCTACGAGCAGTACTTC | CASSSRTGGSYEQYF
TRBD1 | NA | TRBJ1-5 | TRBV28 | TGTGCCAGCAGCCGTACAGGGGGTTGGCAGCCCCAGCATTTT | CASSRTGGWQPQHF
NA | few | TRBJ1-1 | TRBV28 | TGTGCCAGCAGTCCAGGAGGGGCAAGGAACACTGAAGCTTTCTTT | CASSPGGARNTEAFF
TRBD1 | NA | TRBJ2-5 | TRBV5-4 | TGTGCCAGCAGCCGGACAGGGGACCACCAAGAGACCCAGTACTTC | CASSRTGDHQETQYF
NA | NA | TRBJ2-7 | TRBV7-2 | TGTGCCAGCACCTTGGGGCCCTCCTACGAGCAGTACTTC | CASTLGPSYEQYF
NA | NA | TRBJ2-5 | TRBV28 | TGTGCCAGCAGTCGACCCCAAAGGGGAGGAGAGACCCAGTACTTC | CASSRPQRGGETQYF
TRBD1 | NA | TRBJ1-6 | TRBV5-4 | TGTGCCAGCAGCTCGGGACAGGGGAATTCACCCCTCCACTTT | CASSSGQGNSPLHF
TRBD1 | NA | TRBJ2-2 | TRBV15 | TGTGCCACCAGCGTGGGACAGTACGGGGAGCTGTTTTTT | CATSVGQYGELFF